This T cell receptor beta chain stems from a study of blood T cells in healthy people across ages. Points from the study as a whole: Per million T cells, TCR beta diversity dropped about linearly as age rose.

This clonotype has just a few counts. The target antigen is unknown. CDR1 PRHDT and CDR2 FYEKMQ come from the germline V gene (reference sequence). Trimming cost V 5 bases and J 5 bases, with 15 bases left between them. The CDR3 length is 14 residues. A J-beta primer mix and a sample-barcoded 5' primer were used in a second PCR of roughly 7 to 12 cycles. Tags on each cDNA molecule came from a template-switch adaptor with 12 random nucleotides. Each CDR3 protein gets one entry after TCRdb re-called the 5' RACE reads with MiXCR. Seen here are 1.5 million to 2 million distinct CDR3 sequences, 40% to 55% observed once, and the top ten hold roughly 2.1%.

This TCR derives from a middle-aged woman in good health. The sequenced sample consisted of blood. The rearrangement uses TRBV13 and TRBJ2-5, with D possibly matching TRBD2 (5 bases). CDR3 bases: TGTGCCAGCAGCCCCTCGTGGTCGGGGGAGACCCAGTACTTC. This codes for CASSPSWSGETQYF. The complete variable domain, with remaining parts taken from reference TRBV13 and TRBJ2-5, reads AAGVIQSPRHLIKEKRETATLKCYPIPRHDTVYWYQQGPGQDPQFLISFYEKMQSDKGSIPDRFSAQQFSDYHSELNMSSLELGDSALYFCASSPSWSGETQYFGPGTRLLVL.